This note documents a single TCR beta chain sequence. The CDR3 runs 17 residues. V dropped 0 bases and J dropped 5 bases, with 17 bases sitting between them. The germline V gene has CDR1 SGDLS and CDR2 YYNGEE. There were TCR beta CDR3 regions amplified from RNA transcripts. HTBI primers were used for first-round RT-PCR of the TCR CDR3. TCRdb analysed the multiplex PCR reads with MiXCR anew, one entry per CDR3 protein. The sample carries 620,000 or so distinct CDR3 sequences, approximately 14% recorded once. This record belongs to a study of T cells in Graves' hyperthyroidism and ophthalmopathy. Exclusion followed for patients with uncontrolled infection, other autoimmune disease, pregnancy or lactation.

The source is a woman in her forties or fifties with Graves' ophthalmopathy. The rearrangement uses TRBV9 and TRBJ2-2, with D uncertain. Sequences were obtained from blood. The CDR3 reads CASSVETSGQATGELFF. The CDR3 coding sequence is TGTGCCAGCAGCGTAGAAACCTCGGGCCAGGCGACCGGGGAGCTGTTTTTT.